This TCR beta chain was observed in a study of cytomegalovirus exposure and HLA in healthy donors. Study-level points and caveats: Most observed TCR sequences were rare, whereas some public TCRs were detected in many donors. Investigators reported over 150 TCR beta chains as tied to cytomegalovirus.

Assay used: immunoSEQ multiplex PCR; TCRdb lists only in-frame clones, some missing. This table holds 90,000 to 110,000 clones, about nine tenths found once. To note about this clone: Its specificity is unknown.

V shed 0 bases and J shed 7 bases, with 15 bases lying between them. The CDR3 totals 15 residues. The germline gives CDR1 MNHEY, CDR2 SVGAGI. This chain connects TRBV6-5 to TRBJ1-2; the D gene is possibly TRBD1 (6 bases). The sequencing input was PBMCs. This clonotype was sampled from a woman aged 18 to 35 in good health and CMV-seronegative. The CDR3 DNA sequence: TGTGCCAGCAGTTACTCGACCGGGACAAAGAGTGGCTACACCTTC. This encodes CASSYSTGTKSGYTF.